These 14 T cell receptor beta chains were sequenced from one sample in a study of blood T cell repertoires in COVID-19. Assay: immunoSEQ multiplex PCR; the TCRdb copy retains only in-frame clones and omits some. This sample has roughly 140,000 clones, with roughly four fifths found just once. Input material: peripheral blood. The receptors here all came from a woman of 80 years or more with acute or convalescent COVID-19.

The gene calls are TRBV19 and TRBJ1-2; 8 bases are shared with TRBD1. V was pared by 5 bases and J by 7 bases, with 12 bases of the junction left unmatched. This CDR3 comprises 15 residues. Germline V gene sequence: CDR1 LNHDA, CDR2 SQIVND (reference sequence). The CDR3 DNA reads TGTGCCAGTAGTCCCAGGGGGCGGTGGACGCGTGGCTACACCTTC. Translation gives CASSPRGRWTRGYTF. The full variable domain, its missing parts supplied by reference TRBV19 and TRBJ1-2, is DGGITQSPKYLFRKEGQNVTLSCEQNLNHDAMYWYRQDPGQGLRLIYYSQIVNDFQKGDIAEGYSVSREKKESFPLTVTSAQKNPTAFYLCASSPRGRWTRGYTFGSGTRLTVV.

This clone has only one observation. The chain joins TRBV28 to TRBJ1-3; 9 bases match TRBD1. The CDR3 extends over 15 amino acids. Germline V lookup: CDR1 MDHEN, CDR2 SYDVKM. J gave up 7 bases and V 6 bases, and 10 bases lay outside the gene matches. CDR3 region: CASRTLRDRVNTIYF. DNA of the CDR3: TGTGCCAGCAGGACTCTCCGGGACAGGGTGAACACCATATATTTT.

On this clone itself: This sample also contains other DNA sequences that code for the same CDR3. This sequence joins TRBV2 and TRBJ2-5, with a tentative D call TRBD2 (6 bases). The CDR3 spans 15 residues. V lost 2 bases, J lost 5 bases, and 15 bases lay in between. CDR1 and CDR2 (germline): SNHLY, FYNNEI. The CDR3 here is CASSEPAGGTETQYF. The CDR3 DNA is TGTGCCAGCAGTGAACCGGCCGGGGGAACGGAGACCCAGTACTTC.

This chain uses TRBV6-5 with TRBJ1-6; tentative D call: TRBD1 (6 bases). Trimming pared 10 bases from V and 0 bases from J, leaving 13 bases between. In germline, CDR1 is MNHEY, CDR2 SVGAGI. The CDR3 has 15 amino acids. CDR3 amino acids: CAIRQAYSYNSPLHF. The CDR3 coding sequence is TGTGCCATCCGACAGGCTTACTCCTATAATTCACCCCTCCACTTT.

In DNA, the CDR3 is TGTGCCAGCAGCCAAGCGTACAGGGGAAACTATGGCTACACCTTC. It is translated as CASSQAYRGNYGYTF. The J gene is TRBJ1-2, the V gene TRBV3-1 (or the pseudogene TRBV3-2); 7 nucleotides agree with TRBD1. Germline-derived CDR1 and CDR2 are LGHDT and YNNKEL (reference sequence). The J segment lost 2 bases and the V segment lost 1 base, leaving 4 bases of the junction unmatched. The CDR3 is made up of 15 amino acids.

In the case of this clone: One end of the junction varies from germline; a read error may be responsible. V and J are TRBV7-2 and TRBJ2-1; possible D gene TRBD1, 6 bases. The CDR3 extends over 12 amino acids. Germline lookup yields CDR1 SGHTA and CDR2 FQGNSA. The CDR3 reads CASSLAGTSRLF. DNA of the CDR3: TGTGCCAGCAGCCTAGCCGGGACATCAAGGCTCTTC.

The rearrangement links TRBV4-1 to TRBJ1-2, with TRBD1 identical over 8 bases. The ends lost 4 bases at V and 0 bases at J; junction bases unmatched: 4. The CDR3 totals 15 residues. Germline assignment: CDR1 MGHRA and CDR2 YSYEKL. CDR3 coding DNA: TGCGCCAGCAGCCCGTGGACAGGGTCTAACTATGGCTACACCTTC. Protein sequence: CASSPWTGSNYGYTF.

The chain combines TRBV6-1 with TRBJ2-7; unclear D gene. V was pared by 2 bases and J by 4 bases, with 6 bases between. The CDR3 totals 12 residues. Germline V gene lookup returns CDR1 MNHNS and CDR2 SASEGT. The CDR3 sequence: CASSEFGYEQYF. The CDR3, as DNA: TGTGCCAGCAGTGAATTCGGTTACGAGCAGTACTTC.

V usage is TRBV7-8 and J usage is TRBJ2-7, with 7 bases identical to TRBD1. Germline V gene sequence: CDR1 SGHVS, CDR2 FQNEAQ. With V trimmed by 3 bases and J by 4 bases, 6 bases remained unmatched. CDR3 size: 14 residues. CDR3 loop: CASSFADRYYEQYF. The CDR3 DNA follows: TGTGCCAGCAGCTTCGCGGACAGGTATTACGAGCAGTACTTC.

Written as DNA, the CDR3 is TGTGCCAGCAGTTTATGGGGGACAGGCAAAAACATTCAGTACTTC. Translation: CASSLWGTGKNIQYF. The chain links TRBV28 to TRBJ2-4; 8 bases are a match to TRBD1. The trim removed 0 bases at V and 3 bases at J, leaving 1 base unmatched. The CDR3 contains 15 residues. Germline V gene sequence: CDR1 MDHEN, CDR2 SYDVKM.

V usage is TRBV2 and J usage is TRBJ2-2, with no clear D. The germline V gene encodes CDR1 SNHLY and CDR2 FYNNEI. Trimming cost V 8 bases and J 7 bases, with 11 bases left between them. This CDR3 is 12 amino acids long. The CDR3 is CASGRHRGELFF. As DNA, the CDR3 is TGTGCCAGCGGCCGACACCGCGGGGAGCTGTTTTTT.

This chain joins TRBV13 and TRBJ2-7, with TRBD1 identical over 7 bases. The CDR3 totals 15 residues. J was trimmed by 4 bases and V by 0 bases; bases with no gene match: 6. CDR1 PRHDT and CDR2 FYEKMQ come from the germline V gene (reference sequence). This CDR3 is CASSLGSGQHYEQYF. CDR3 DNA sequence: TGTGCCAGCAGCTTAGGGTCGGGACAGCATTACGAGCAGTACTTC.

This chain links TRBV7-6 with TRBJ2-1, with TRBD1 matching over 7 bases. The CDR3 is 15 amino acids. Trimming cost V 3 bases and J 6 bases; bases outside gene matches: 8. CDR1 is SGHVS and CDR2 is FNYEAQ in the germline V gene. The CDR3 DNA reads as TGTGCCAGCAGCTTGATACAGGGGTGGTTCAATGAGCAGTTCTTC. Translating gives CASSLIQGWFNEQFF.

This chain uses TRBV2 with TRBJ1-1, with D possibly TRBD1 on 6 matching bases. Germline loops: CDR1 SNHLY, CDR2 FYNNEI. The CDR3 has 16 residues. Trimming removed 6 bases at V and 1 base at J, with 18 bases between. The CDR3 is CASSRRGIQRNTEAFF. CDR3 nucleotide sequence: TGTGCCAGCAGCCGAAGGGGGATACAGAGGAACACTGAAGCTTTCTTT.